Sequencing of this T cell receptor (beta chain) was carried out in a study of OX40 agonist ivuxolimab in advanced cancers. In terms of the full investigation: Ivuxolimab was an agonistic, fully human IgG2 monoclonal antibody directed against OX40 (CD134), a costimulatory receptor. The purpose of peripheral TCRbeta sequencing was to test whether ivuxolimab changed TCR sequence diversity and led to clonal T-cell expansion. Intravenous ivuxolimab was administered to patients every 2 weeks at six dose levels: 0.01, 0.1, 0.3, 1.5, 3 and 10 mg/kg. Partial responses were achieved by three dose-escalation patients, of whom one had hepatocellular carcinoma and two had cutaneous melanoma. The dose-escalation cohort was almost 85% male with a mean age of roughly 62 years, ranging from 23 to 79. The paper reports the monotherapy dose-escalation portion (N of about 54 patients) of the phase I ivuxolimab trial. Of the approximately 53 patients in dose escalation, about 20 had hepatocellular carcinoma, some 15 had melanoma, 9 had renal cell carcinoma and 9 had head and neck cancer. Prior anti-PD-1, anti-PD-L1 or anti-CTLA-4 therapy was permitted, and checkpoint inhibitors had been received by about 44% of dose-escalation patients.

Spanning cysteine to phenylalanine, the CDR3 consists of 13 amino acids. The kept DNA is CDR3 alone, 39 bases in frame from the first base. The V and J ends are trimmed by 4 bases and 7 bases, leaving 11 bases between them. Taken from the germline V gene, the CDR1 and CDR2 loops are KGHSH and LQKENI. With regard to this clone: Its recognized antigen is unknown. No base-level quality is on record; no much larger clone is a single base apart.

Results and caveats for the whole study, not just this receptor: In partial responders in the 0.1-3.0 mg/kg groups, normalized peripheral clonal expansion was found to be among the lowest, especially among CD8+ T cells. Clonal expansion of both CD4+ and CD8+ blood T cells was observed from baseline to week 6 at doses 0.1 to 3.0 mg/kg. After ivuxolimab, more expanded clones were found on average in CD8+ T cells than in CD4+ T cells. The antigen specificity of the clonally expanded peripheral T cells was not determined. Low levels of normalized T-cell clonal expansion were also seen in some nonresponding patients.

Genomic DNA was isolated from the sorted cells so that the TCRbeta CDR3 region could be sequenced. TCRbeta CDR3 regions were sequenced using the immunoSEQ Assay. Here the immuneACCESS table is served through TCRdb, limited to in-frame sequences with V and J called. Missing clones are a known gap in these copies; in checked studies unresolved V genes cover under half, and the rest lacks a known reason. In this sample the table shows approximately 77,000 clones, 84% of which occur a single time. The ten most abundant clones make up approximately 0.51% of the sample. The trial excluded patients who had a history of autoimmune disease or were on systemic immunosuppression. In every dose cohort, peripheral blood was drawn for TCR sequencing at baseline, cycle 4 day 1, and cycle 7 day 1. The samples were taken from a phase I, first-in-human, multicenter, open-label dose-escalation trial of ivuxolimab. The trial enrolled adults with locally advanced or metastatic head and neck squamous cell, hepatocellular, melanoma or renal cell carcinoma. Before TCR sequencing, CD4+ and CD8+ T cells were separately sorted from peripheral blood.

The source material was CD4+ or CD8+ T cells sorted from blood, sampled in a trial of the OX40 agonist ivuxolimab. The receptor's source is an adult with an advanced solid tumor such as melanoma, head and neck, liver or kidney cancer. This sequence uses TRBV18 and TRBJ1-5; too little of a D gene remains to name it. Read as DNA, the sequence is TGTGCCAGCTCACTCTCGGAGCACCAGCCCCAGCATTTT. Its product reads: CASSLSEHQPQHF.